This T cell receptor beta chain was retrieved from a study of T-cell memory formation after mild COVID-19 (dated by TCRdb to the early 2020s). Regarding the study in general: TCR sequence clusters from the two donors were found to be largely donor specific. In a couple of donors, T-cell clones that expanded and contracted after mild COVID-19 were followed by sequencing TCRalpha and TCRbeta repertoires longitudinally. Two young, previously healthy adult volunteers made up the cohort, one male and one female. Study-wide conclusions, independent of this receptor: Only a couple of mild cases were covered in the study, and larger cohorts including severe cases with pre-infection samples were considered necessary. Some responding clones were detected in pre-infection memory, which suggested that pre-existing cross-reactive memory T cells had joined the SARS-CoV-2 response. Whether the second-wave clones peaking on day 37 were SARS-CoV-2 specific was not confirmed. From day 15 to 85, contracting clones showed balanced CD4/CD8 phenotypes, whereas a second wave of clones that expanded from day 15 to 37 leaned towards CD4+. Contracting CD4+ clones were located mainly in the CM and EM memory subsets, whereas CD8+ clones were found to be enriched in EMRA.

Ficoll-Paque density gradient centrifugation was the method used to isolate PBMCs. Sequencing took place on an Illumina NovaSeq 6000. Using 5'RACE with constant-segment primers, TCRalpha and TCRbeta cDNA libraries were constructed, with sample barcodes and unique molecular identifiers added in the process. Trizol reagent was used to extract RNA from every sample. The libraries were amplified in two PCR steps, and the second step added a second sample barcode and Illumina TruSeq adapters. The libraries were sequenced on an Illumina NovaSeq using 2 x 150 bp paired-end reads. The paper's data handling went like this. With migec v1.2.7, reads were demultiplexed and then collapsed into UMI-guided consensus sequences. Using mixcr v2.1.11, the UMI consensuses were aligned to TRA and TRB V and J templates and assembled into clonotypes. A clonotype was counted as expanded or contracted only if both edgeR and NoisET called the change significant, with noise models trained on biological replicates. For edgeR calls, a false discovery rate-adjusted p below 0.01 and a log2 fold-change threshold of 1 were applied. As an exploratory analysis of dynamics, PCA with hierarchical clustering was applied to max-normalized trajectories of the 1000 most abundant clonotypes. The CD4 or CD8 phenotype of responding clones was assigned using the separately sequenced CD4+ and CD8+ repertoires. TCRdb trimmed the raw reads at Q25, called clones with MiXCR and kept productive beta chains. Identical CDR3 protein sequences are pooled into one entry, listed with their most common genes and DNA. It is TCRdb's table, rather than the study itself, that gives the V and J calls and clone size. In this sample the table shows under 40,000 distinct CDR3 sequences, 5% to 7% of which occur a single time. The ten largest account for 0.65% to 0.9% of the sample.

In this sample, this clonotype turned up many times. There is no known antigen for this receptor. No quality values exist for individual bases; no much larger clone is one base distant. The V end loses 8 bases and the J end loses 5 bases, and a stretch of 14 bases separates them. CDR1 and CDR2 are drawn from the germline V gene: MGHDK, SYGVNS. There are 13 amino acids in the CDR3, from cysteine to phenylalanine inclusive. The sequence is cut down to CDR3 DNA, 39 bases in frame from base 1. This sequence was found in an adult who had mild COVID-19 (a few samples of this study predate the infection). The sample titles of this study are shuffled in the database, so cell type and time point are left out. The chain uses TRBV25-1 and TRBJ2-3; the D gene is perhaps TRBD2, from 5 matching bases. The sequencing sample was made of PBMCs or a T cell subset sorted from them (not recorded which). The bases read TGTGCCAGCTTTGGGCGGGCCGGAGATACGCAGTATTTT. This is translated as CASFGRAGDTQYF.